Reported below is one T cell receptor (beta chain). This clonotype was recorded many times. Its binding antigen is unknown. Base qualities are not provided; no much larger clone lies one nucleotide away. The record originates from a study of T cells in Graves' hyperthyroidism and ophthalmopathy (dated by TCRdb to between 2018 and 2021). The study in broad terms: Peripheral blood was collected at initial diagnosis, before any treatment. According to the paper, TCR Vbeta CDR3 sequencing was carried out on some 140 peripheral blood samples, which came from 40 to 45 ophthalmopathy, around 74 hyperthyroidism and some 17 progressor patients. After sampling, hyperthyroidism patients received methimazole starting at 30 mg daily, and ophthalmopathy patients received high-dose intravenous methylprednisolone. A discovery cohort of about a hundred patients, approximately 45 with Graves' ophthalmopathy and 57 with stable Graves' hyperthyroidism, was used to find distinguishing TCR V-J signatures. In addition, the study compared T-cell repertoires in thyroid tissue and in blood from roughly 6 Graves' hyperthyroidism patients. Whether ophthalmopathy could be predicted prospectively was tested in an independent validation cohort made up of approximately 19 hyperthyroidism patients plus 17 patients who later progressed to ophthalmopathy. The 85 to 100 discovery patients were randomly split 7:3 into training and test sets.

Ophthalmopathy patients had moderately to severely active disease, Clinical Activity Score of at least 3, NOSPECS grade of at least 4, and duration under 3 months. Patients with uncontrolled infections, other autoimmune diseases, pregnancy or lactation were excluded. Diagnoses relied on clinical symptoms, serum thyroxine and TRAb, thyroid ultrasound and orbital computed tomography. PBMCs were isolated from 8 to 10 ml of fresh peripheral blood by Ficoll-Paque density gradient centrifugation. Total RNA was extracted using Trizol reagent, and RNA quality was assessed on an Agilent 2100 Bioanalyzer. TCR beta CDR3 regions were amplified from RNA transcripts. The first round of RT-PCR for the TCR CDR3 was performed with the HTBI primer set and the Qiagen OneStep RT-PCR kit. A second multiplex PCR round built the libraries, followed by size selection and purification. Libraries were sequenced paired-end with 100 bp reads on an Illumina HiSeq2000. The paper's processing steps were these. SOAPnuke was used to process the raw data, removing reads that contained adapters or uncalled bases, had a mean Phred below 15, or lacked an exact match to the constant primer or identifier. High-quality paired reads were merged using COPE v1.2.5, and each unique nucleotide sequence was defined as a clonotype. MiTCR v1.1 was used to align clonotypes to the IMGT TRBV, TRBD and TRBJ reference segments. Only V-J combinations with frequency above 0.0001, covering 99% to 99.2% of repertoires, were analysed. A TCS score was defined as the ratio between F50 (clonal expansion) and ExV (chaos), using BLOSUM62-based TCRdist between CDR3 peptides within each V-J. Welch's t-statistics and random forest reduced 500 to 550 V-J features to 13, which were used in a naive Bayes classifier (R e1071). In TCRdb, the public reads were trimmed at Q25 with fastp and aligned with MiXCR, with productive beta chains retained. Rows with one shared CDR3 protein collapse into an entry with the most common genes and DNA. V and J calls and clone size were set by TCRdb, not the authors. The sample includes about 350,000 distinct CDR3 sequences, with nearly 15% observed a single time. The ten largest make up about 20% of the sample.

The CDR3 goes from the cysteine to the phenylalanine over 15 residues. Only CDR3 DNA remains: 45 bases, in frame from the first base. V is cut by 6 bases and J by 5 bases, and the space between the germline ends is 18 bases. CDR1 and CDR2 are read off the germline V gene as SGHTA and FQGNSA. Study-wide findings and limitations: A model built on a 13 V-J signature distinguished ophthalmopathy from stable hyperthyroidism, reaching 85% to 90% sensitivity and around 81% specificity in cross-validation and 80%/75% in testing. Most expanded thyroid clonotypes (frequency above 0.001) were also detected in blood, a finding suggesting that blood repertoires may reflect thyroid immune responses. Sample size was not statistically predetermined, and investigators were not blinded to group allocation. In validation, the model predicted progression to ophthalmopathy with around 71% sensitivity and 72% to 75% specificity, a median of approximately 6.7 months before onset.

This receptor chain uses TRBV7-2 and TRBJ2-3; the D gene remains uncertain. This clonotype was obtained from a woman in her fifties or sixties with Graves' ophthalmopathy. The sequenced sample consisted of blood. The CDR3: CASSFPLSWGDTQYF. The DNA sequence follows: TGTGCCAGCAGTTTTCCACTCTCGTGGGGAGATACGCAGTATTTT.